Presented here are 4 T cell receptor beta chains from one specimen sequenced in a study of blood T cells in healthy people across ages. Through a sample-barcoded 5' primer and a J-beta primer mix, a second PCR was run for roughly 6 to 12 cycles. TCRdb redid the calling of the 5' RACE reads with MiXCR, one entry per CDR3 protein. This sample has about a million distinct CDR3 sequences, with 45% to 60% found just once. Material for sequencing was blood. The receptors here all came from a woman aged 60 to 75 in good health.

The rearrangement uses TRBV28 and TRBJ2-4; weak D call: TRBD2 (7 bases). Judging by the DNA end, TRBJ2-7 fits better; the J call may be wrong. The germline V gene has CDR1 MDHEN and CDR2 SYDVKM. There are 12 residues in the CDR3. The CDR3, as DNA: TGTGCCTCTAAGGGGGGGGTTTACGAGCAGTACTTC. It translates to CASKGGVYEQYF.

The chain is built from TRBV6-2 or TRBV6-3 and TRBJ1-1; D may be TRBD1 (6 bases). This CDR3 region has 12 residues. Germline assignment: CDR1 MNHEY and CDR2 SVGEGT. Trimming took 5 bases from V and 10 from J, leaving 14 bases between them. The CDR3 DNA sequence: TGTGCCAGCAGTCAAGGGACAATCCGAGCTTTCTTT. It codes for CASSQGTIRAFF.

The table lists this clonotype with a few counts. The chain uses TRBV29-1 and TRBJ2-3; the match to TRBD2 covers 7 bases. The CDR3 runs to 14 residues. V was pared by 5 bases and J by 4 bases, with 9 bases of the junction left unmatched. The germline V gene has CDR1 SQVTM and CDR2 ANQGSEA. CDR3 sequence reads: CSVQRGSFADTQYF. The CDR3 region has the DNA TGCAGCGTTCAGCGCGGGAGTTTCGCAGATACGCAGTATTTT.

The V call is TRBV20-1, the J call TRBJ2-7; D gene ambiguous. Trimming removed 3 bases from V and 0 bases from J, with 9 bases in between. The CDR3 totals 13 residues. Germline CDR1 and CDR2: DFQATT and SNEGSKA (reference sequence). The CDR3 spells CSARQSTSYEQYF. In DNA form, the CDR3 reads TGCAGTGCTAGGCAGTCAACCTCCTACGAGCAGTACTTC.